Following are 8 T cell receptor beta chains from one sample sequenced in a study of long-term antiretroviral therapy in people with HIV. Survey-level immunoSEQ v3.0 assays were run. Libraries were prepared by immunoSEQ multiplex PCR; TCRdb keeps only in-frame clonotypes and omits some of them. The sample carries over 9,500 clones, roughly three quarters recorded once. Sequencing used unsorted PBMCs, obtained 1.8 years before starting antiretroviral therapy. The source of these receptors is a man aged 35 to 55 with HIV.

The chain employs TRBV11-2 and TRBJ2-1; 7 bases are a match to TRBD2. The CDR3 spans 15 residues. Germline V gene sequence: CDR1 SGHAT, CDR2 FQNNGV. The J segment lost 1 base and the V segment lost 5 bases, leaving 5 bases of the junction unmatched. This CDR3 reads CASSPLGGSYNEQFF. The CDR3 bases are TGTGCCAGCAGCCCCCTGGGGGGGTCCTACAATGAGCAGTTCTTC.

The rearrangement uses TRBV10-3 and TRBJ1-2; D is unclear. This CDR3 is built from 14 residues. In germline, CDR1 is ENHRY, CDR2 SYGVKD. V lost 0 bases to trimming and J lost 6 bases, with 11 bases between them. The CDR3 bases are TGTGCCATCAGTGAGTCGGTGGGTCCGGATGGCTACACCTTC. Protein sequence: CAISESVGPDGYTF.

This clone was detected once. The chain couples TRBV6-4 to TRBJ1-3, with D maybe TRBD1 (5 bases). Germline V gives CDR1 MRHNA, CDR2 SNTAGT. The CDR3 length is 14 residues. Trimming removed 4 bases from V and 8 bases from J, with 15 bases in between. This CDR3 is CASSVSGRGHTIYF. CDR3 DNA: TGTGCCAGCAGTGTATCGGGTAGGGGACACACCATATATTTT.

V usage is TRBV2 and J usage is TRBJ2-1; 8 bases agree with TRBD1. This CDR3 region has 15 residues. Germline assignment: CDR1 SNHLY and CDR2 FYNNEI. V shed 4 bases, J shed 2 bases, and the junction held 4 bases outside the gene matches. CDR3 DNA: TGTGCCAGCAGTGGAGACAGGGGCACCTACAATGAGCAGTTCTTC. Encoded protein: CASSGDRGTYNEQFF. Drawing the rest from reference TRBV2 and TRBJ2-1, the complete variable domain is EPEVTQTPSHQVTQMGQEVILRCVPISNHLYFYWYRQILGQKVEFLVSFYNNEISEKSEIFDDQFSVERPDGSNFTLKIRSTKLEDSAMYFCASSGDRGTYNEQFFGPGTRLTVL.

J is TRBJ2-7 and V is TRBV7-8; no firm D call. The germline V and J ends were trimmed by 3 bases and 6 bases, with 12 bases remaining between them. CDR1 SGHVS and CDR2 FQNEAQ come from the germline V gene. The CDR3 contains 13 residues. CDR3 sequence reads: CASSFVEFSEQYF. Here the CDR3 DNA reads TGTGCCAGCAGCTTTGTCGAGTTCTCCGAGCAGTACTTC.

This clone was detected once. The V call is TRBV7-3, the J call TRBJ2-7; TRBD1 matches at 7 bases. The CDR3 is made up of 15 amino acids. Per the germline V gene, CDR1 is SGHTA and CDR2 is FQGTGA. V was pared by 2 bases and J by 0 bases, with 4 bases of the junction left unmatched. CDR3 nucleotide sequence: TGTGCCAGCAGCTTAGGAGGACAGGACTCCTACGAGCAGTACTTC. It yields the protein CASSLGGQDSYEQYF.

This chain links TRBV30 with TRBJ1-5; a possible D gene is TRBD1 (5 bases). V gave up 7 bases and J gave up 0 bases, with 10 bases separating them. The CDR3 is 13 residues long. Germline values: CDR1 GTSNPN, CDR2 SVGIG (reference sequence). CDR3 region: CAFREDSNQPQHF. The CDR3, as DNA: TGTGCCTTCAGGGAGGATAGCAATCAGCCCCAGCATTTT. The full variable domain, with the rest looked up from reference TRBV30 and TRBJ1-5, is SQTIHQWPATLVQPVGSPLSLECTVEGTSNPNLYWYRQAAGRGLQLLFYSVGIGQISSEVPQNLSASRPQDRQFILSSKKLLLSDSGFYLCAFREDSNQPQHFGDGTRLSIL.

The rearrangement links TRBV4-1 to TRBJ2-5; possibly TRBD2 for D (5 bases). Trimming stripped 3 bases from V and 1 base from J, with 15 bases between. Germline V lookup: CDR1 MGHRA, CDR2 YSYEKL. This CDR3 region has 16 residues. The CDR3 spells CASSHGGVSGQETQYF. The DNA for the CDR3 is TGCGCCAGCAGCCATGGAGGAGTCAGCGGCCAAGAGACCCAGTACTTC.